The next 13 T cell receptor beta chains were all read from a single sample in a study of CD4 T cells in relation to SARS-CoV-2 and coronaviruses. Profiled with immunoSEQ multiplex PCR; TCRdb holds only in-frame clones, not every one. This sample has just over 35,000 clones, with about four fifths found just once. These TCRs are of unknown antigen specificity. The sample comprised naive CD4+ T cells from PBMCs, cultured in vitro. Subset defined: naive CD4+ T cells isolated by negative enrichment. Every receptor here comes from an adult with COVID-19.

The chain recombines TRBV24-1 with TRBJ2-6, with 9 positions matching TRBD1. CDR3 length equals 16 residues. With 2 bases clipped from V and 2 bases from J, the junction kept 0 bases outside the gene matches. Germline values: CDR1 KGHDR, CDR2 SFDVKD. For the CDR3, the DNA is TGTGCCACCAGTGATTGGACAGGGGCTGGGGCCAACGTCCTGACTTTC. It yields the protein CATSDWTGAGANVLTF.

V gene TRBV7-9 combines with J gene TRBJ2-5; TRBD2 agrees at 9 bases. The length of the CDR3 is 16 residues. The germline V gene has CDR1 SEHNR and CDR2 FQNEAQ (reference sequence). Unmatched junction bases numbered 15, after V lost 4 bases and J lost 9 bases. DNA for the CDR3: TGTGCCAGCAGCTCACCTCTAGCGGGAAGATTTGAGGCCCAGTACTTC. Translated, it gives CASSSPLAGRFEAQYF.

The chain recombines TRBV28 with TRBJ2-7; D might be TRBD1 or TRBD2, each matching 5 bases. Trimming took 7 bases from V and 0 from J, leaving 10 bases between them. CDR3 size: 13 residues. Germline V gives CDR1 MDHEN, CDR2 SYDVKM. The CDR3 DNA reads TGTGCCAGCATGGGGCGGGTCTCCTACGAGCAGTACTTC. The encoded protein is CASMGRVSYEQYF.

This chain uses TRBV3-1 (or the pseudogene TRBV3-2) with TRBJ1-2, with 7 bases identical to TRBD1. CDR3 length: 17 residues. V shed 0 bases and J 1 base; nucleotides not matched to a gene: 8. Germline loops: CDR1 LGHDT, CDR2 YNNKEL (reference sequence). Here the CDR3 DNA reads TGTGCCAGCAGCCAAGAGGGCAGGCAGGGGGATAACTATGGCTACACCTTC. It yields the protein CASSQEGRQGDNYGYTF.

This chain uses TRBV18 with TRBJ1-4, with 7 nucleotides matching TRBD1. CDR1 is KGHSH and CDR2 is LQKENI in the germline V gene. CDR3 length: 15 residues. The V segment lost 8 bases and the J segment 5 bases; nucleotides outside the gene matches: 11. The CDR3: CASPYSTGPNEKLFF. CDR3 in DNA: TGTGCCAGCCCCTATTCGACAGGGCCGAATGAAAAACTGTTTTTT. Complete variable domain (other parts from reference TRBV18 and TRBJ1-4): NAGVMQNPRHLVRRRGQEARLRCSPMKGHSHVYWYRQLPEEGLKFMVYLQKENIIDESGMPKERFSAEFPKEGPSILRIQQVVRGDSAAYFCASPYSTGPNEKLFFGSGTQLSVL.

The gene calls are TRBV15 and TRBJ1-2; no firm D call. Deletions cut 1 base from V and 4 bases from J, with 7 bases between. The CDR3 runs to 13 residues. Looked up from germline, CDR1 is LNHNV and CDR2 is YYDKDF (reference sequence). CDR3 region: CATSRGGSYGYTF. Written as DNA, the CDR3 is TGTGCCACCAGCAGAGGCGGGTCCTATGGCTACACCTTC.

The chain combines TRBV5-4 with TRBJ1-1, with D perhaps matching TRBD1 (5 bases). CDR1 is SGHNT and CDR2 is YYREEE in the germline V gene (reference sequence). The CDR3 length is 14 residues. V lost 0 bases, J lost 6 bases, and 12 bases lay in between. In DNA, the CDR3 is TGTGCCAGCAGCTTGGCTTTAGGGGATTCTGAAGCTTTCTTT. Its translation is CASSLALGDSEAFF.

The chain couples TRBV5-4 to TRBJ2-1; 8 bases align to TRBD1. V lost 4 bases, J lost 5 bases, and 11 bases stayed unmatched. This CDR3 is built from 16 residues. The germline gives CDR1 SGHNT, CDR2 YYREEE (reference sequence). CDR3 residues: CASSKPPGQVDNEQFF. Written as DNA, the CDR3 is TGTGCCAGCAGCAAACCTCCGGGACAGGTTGACAATGAGCAGTTCTTC.

The CDR3 reads CASSLGGENQPQHF. The DNA for the CDR3 is TGCGCCAGCAGCTTGGGCGGGGAGAATCAGCCCCAGCATTTT. This rearrangement joins TRBV5-1 to TRBJ1-5, with D hard to call. Germline CDR1 is SGHRS and CDR2 is YFSETQ. The V end was cut by 0 bases, the J end by 4 bases, with 8 bases between. This CDR3 region has 14 residues.

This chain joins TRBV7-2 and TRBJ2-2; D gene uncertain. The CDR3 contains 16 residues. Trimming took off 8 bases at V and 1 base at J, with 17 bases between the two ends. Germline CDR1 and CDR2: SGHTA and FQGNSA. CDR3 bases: TGTGCCAGCCAACCCCCCGCGAAACAGAACACCGGGGAGCTGTTTTTT. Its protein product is CASQPPAKQNTGELFF. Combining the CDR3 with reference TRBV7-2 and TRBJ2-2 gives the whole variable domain GAGVSQSPSNKVTEKGKDVELRCDPISGHTALYWYRQSLGQGLEFLIYFQGNSAPDKSGLPSDRFSAERTGGSVSTLTIQRTQQEDSAVYLCASQPPAKQNTGELFFGEGSRLTVL.

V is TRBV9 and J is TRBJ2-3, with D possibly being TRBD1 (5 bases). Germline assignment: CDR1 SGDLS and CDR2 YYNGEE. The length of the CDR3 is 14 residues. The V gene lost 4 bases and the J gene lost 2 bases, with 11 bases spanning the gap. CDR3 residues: CASSTMTVTDTQYF. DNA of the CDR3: TGTGCCAGCAGCACCATGACAGTCACAGATACGCAGTATTTT.

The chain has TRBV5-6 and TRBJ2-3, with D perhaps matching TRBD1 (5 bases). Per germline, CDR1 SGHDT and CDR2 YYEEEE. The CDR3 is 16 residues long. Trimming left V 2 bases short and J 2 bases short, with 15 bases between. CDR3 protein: CASSFQGYRVTDTQYF. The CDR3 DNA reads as TGTGCCAGCAGCTTTCAGGGCTATCGGGTCACAGATACGCAGTATTTT.

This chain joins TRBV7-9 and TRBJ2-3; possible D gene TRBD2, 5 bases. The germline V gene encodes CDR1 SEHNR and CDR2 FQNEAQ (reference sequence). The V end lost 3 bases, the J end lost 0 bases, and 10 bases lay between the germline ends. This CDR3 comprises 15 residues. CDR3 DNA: TGTGCCAGCAGCTTCAGCGGAACTAGCACAGATACGCAGTATTTT. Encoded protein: CASSFSGTSTDTQYF.